These T cell receptor beta chains were read from a single sample in a study of T-cell reconstitution after alpha-beta-depleted transplantation in children. MiXCR was run by TCRdb on the PCR reads, yielding one entry per CDR3 protein. This sample has approximately 640,000 distinct CDR3 sequences, with 16% found just once. The source material was PBMCs from the stem cell graft donor, sampled from the stem cell graft. The receptors here all came from a human donor who donated a stem cell graft to a child with acute myeloid leukemia. CDR3s leave out the opening cysteine and the closing phenylalanine or tryptophan. D genes are given only for firm matches. A clone size is listed for some rows: how often the clone was seen (once, few, many), or a class if it is expanded.

j_gene: TRBJ1-4
abundance: many
v_gene: TRBV20-1
d_gene: TRBD1
CDR3aa: SAREGGAAPSNEKLF

j_gene: TRBJ1-2
abundance: -
v_gene: TRBV28
d_gene: TRBD1
CDR3aa: ASSSRDREANYGYT

j_gene: TRBJ1-4
abundance: few
v_gene: TRBV7-2
d_gene: -
CDR3aa: ASSLVGGRSNEKLF

j_gene: TRBJ1-1
abundance: -
v_gene: TRBV4-3
d_gene: TRBD1
CDR3aa: ASSPLGTGVKTAF

j_gene: TRBJ2-3
abundance: few
v_gene: TRBV29-1
d_gene: TRBD2
CDR3aa: SVGLAGGHDTQY

j_gene: TRBJ2-5
abundance: many
v_gene: TRBV6-5
d_gene: -
CDR3aa: ASSYGAFLAPETQY

j_gene: TRBJ1-3
abundance: many
v_gene: TRBV20-1
d_gene: -
CDR3aa: SASSGTALKTIY

j_gene: TRBJ2-3
abundance: many
v_gene: TRBV7-2
d_gene: -
CDR3aa: ASRGDSQY

j_gene: TRBJ2-7
abundance: many
v_gene: TRBV29-1
d_gene: -
CDR3aa: SAVPQASSYEQY

j_gene: TRBJ2-2
abundance: -
v_gene: TRBV6-1
d_gene: -
CDR3aa: ASSAQHNTGELF

j_gene: TRBJ2-1
abundance: -
v_gene: TRBV6-1
d_gene: -
CDR3aa: ASSEPPRNEQF

j_gene: TRBJ2-5
abundance: -
v_gene: TRBV5-4
d_gene: TRBD2
CDR3aa: ASSFPSSGGQETQY

j_gene: TRBJ2-7
abundance: -
v_gene: TRBV4-3
d_gene: -
CDR3aa: ASSQSRESYEQY

j_gene: TRBJ2-2
abundance: -
v_gene: TRBV5-4
d_gene: TRBD2
CDR3aa: ASSLPSGANTGELF

j_gene: TRBJ2-2
abundance: many
v_gene: TRBV29-1
d_gene: TRBD1
CDR3aa: SVEGQGASSAGELF

j_gene: TRBJ2-7
abundance: once
v_gene: TRBV20-1
d_gene: -
CDR3aa: SASQRGSEQY

j_gene: TRBJ1-4
abundance: few
v_gene: TRBV4-3
d_gene: -
CDR3aa: ASSQDRIGRGYEKLF

j_gene: TRBJ2-1
abundance: -
v_gene: TRBV7-2
d_gene: -
CDR3aa: ATSIPYEQF

j_gene: TRBJ1-4
abundance: many
v_gene: TRBV20-1
d_gene: -
CDR3aa: SAEYRGVGEKLF

j_gene: TRBJ2-6
abundance: few
v_gene: TRBV12-3/TRBV12-4
d_gene: TRBD1
CDR3aa: ASSLGILGQMIGSGANVLT

j_gene: TRBJ2-5
abundance: many
v_gene: TRBV10-3
d_gene: TRBD2
CDR3aa: AIRGAGGGQETQY

j_gene: TRBJ2-5
abundance: many
v_gene: TRBV20-1
d_gene: -
CDR3aa: SAEVFQETQY

j_gene: TRBJ1-1
abundance: once
v_gene: TRBV10-3
d_gene: -
CDR3aa: AISTNTEAF

j_gene: TRBJ2-1
abundance: many
v_gene: TRBV10-3
d_gene: -
CDR3aa: AISESAVGRNEQF

j_gene: TRBJ2-1
abundance: many
v_gene: TRBV20-1
d_gene: -
CDR3aa: SAGYYSGPYNEQF

j_gene: TRBJ1-4
abundance: many
v_gene: TRBV20-1
d_gene: TRBD1
CDR3aa: SALQGGRTATNEKLF

j_gene: TRBJ2-4
abundance: few
v_gene: TRBV18
d_gene: -
CDR3aa: ASSPAAGKDFIQY

j_gene: TRBJ1-1
abundance: many
v_gene: TRBV5-1
d_gene: TRBD1
CDR3aa: ASSPTGGGLAF

j_gene: TRBJ1-1
abundance: many
v_gene: TRBV29-1
d_gene: TRBD1
CDR3aa: SITTGEKAF

j_gene: TRBJ2-4
abundance: many
v_gene: TRBV12-3/TRBV12-4
d_gene: TRBD2
CDR3aa: ASSREGRYIQY

j_gene: TRBJ2-3
abundance: few
v_gene: TRBV19
d_gene: -
CDR3aa: ASGSPLHDTQY

j_gene: TRBJ1-1
abundance: many
v_gene: TRBV10-3
d_gene: -
CDR3aa: AISPQFDTEAF

j_gene: TRBJ2-1
abundance: few
v_gene: TRBV15
d_gene: -
CDR3aa: ATSRVRGSQF

j_gene: TRBJ2-5
abundance: once
v_gene: TRBV5-1
d_gene: -
CDR3aa: ASSLGHHQETQY

j_gene: TRBJ1-4
abundance: many
v_gene: TRBV6-1
d_gene: -
CDR3aa: ASSDGGRGEKLF

j_gene: TRBJ1-1
abundance: few
v_gene: TRBV19
d_gene: TRBD1
CDR3aa: ACSPRDRVSEAF

j_gene: TRBJ2-1
abundance: many
v_gene: TRBV10-3
d_gene: -
CDR3aa: ASAPEGFNEQF

j_gene: TRBJ1-5
abundance: -
v_gene: TRBV12-3/TRBV12-4
d_gene: -
CDR3aa: ASSLAGHNQPQH

j_gene: TRBJ2-7
abundance: few
v_gene: TRBV13
d_gene: -
CDR3aa: ASSLRISSYEQY

j_gene: TRBJ2-6
abundance: -
v_gene: TRBV11-2
d_gene: TRBD1
CDR3aa: ASSFSSGQGTGANVLT

j_gene: TRBJ1-5
abundance: many
v_gene: TRBV20-1
d_gene: -
CDR3aa: SARRDRGSNQPQH

j_gene: TRBJ1-4
abundance: -
v_gene: TRBV7-2
d_gene: TRBD1
CDR3aa: ASSRQGAINEKLF

j_gene: TRBJ2-1
abundance: few
v_gene: TRBV29-1
d_gene: -
CDR3aa: SVVPRPGVRVNEQF

j_gene: TRBJ1-1
abundance: -
v_gene: TRBV5-1
d_gene: -
CDR3aa: ASSLSPTLDTEAF

j_gene: TRBJ2-1
abundance: many
v_gene: TRBV20-1
d_gene: -
CDR3aa: SARGDGGGAVNEQF

j_gene: TRBJ2-7
abundance: many
v_gene: TRBV20-1
d_gene: TRBD1
CDR3aa: SARQTGFSYEQY

j_gene: TRBJ2-1
abundance: many
v_gene: TRBV29-1
d_gene: TRBD1
CDR3aa: SVPGQTHNEQF

j_gene: TRBJ2-3
abundance: many
v_gene: TRBV20-1
d_gene: TRBD1
CDR3aa: SARGQETTDTQY

j_gene: TRBJ2-3
abundance: -
v_gene: TRBV27
d_gene: -
CDR3aa: ASRGGADTQY

j_gene: TRBJ2-5
abundance: -
v_gene: TRBV7-2
d_gene: -
CDR3aa: ASSFPHQETQY

j_gene: TRBJ2-1
abundance: few
v_gene: TRBV14
d_gene: -
CDR3aa: ASSQDRLASGSGEQF

j_gene: TRBJ2-3
abundance: -
v_gene: TRBV24-1
d_gene: TRBD1
CDR3aa: ATSDPDRALTERSTDTQY

j_gene: TRBJ1-1
abundance: many
v_gene: TRBV27
d_gene: TRBD1
CDR3aa: ASSYLGTGEAF

j_gene: TRBJ1-6
abundance: few
v_gene: TRBV20-1
d_gene: -
CDR3aa: SASDRRHPSYNSPLH

j_gene: TRBJ2-2
abundance: many
v_gene: TRBV6-5
d_gene: -
CDR3aa: ASSYSLDTGELF